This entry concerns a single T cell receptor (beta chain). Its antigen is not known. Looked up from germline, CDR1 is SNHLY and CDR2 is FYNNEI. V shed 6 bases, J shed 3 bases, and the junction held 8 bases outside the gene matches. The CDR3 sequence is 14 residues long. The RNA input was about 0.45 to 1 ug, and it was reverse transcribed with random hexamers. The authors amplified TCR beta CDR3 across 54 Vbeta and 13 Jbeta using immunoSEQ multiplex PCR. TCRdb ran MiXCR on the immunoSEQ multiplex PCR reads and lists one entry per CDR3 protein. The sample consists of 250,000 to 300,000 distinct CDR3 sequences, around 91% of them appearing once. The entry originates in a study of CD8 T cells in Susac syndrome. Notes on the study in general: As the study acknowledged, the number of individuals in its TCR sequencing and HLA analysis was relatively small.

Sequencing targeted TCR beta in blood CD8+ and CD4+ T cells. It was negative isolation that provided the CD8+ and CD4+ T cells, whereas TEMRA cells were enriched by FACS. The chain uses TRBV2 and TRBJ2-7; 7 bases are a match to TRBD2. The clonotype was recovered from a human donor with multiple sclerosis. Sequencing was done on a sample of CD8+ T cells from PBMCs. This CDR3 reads CASSESGTNYEQYF. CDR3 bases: TGTGCCAGCAGCGAAAGCGGGACCAACTACGAGCAGTACTTC.